One sample yielded the 15 T cell receptor beta chains listed below, sequenced in a study of beta chain features in type 1 diabetes. Their antigen targets remain unknown. General study findings and limits: For Type 1 diabetes patients, all four CD4+ subsets carried TCRB CDR3s that were moderately but significantly shorter.

Expressed TCRB transcripts were sequenced after all isolated RNA was converted to cDNA. The data were produced by immunoSEQ multiplex PCR, yet TCRdb's version contains in-frame clones alone and is incomplete. The sample lists roughly 300,000 clones, approximately 9.7% seen once, with around 1% in the top ten. Input material: central memory CD4+ T cells from blood. These receptors were collected from a man aged 25-45 years with type 1 diabetes.

This clone came up many times. The rearrangement uses TRBV5-1 and TRBJ2-1, with TRBD1 as a possible D gene (5 bases). The ends were cut back, 1 base at V and 3 bases at J, with 11 bases in the middle. CDR1 is SGHRS and CDR2 is YFSETQ in the germline V gene. The CDR3 runs to 15 residues. CDR3 bases: TGCGCCAGCAGCTTGAATGGCAGGGACTACAATGAGCAGTTCTTC. Amino acid sequence: CASSLNGRDYNEQFF.

The V call is TRBV14, the J call TRBJ2-7; no definite D call. The V gene lost 4 bases and the J gene lost 11 bases, with 18 bases spanning the gap. This CDR3 is 13 amino acids long. The germline V gene encodes CDR1 SGHDN and CDR2 FVKESK. The CDR3 reads CASSPGPKSLEYF. The CDR3 DNA reads as TGTGCCAGCAGCCCCGGACCCAAATCCCTCGAGTACTTC.

This clone was found a few times. The chain has TRBV7-9 and TRBJ1-2; D possibly corresponds to TRBD1 (5 bases). The CDR3 consists of 15 residues. Germline CDR1 reads SEHNR; CDR2 reads FQNEAQ (reference sequence). Trimming pared 5 bases from V and 4 bases from J, leaving 17 bases between. The CDR3 spells CASSPSLRESYGYTF. CDR3 bases: TGTGCCAGCAGCCCGAGCCTCAGGGAATCCTATGGCTACACCTTC. The whole variable domain, filled in from reference TRBV7-9 and TRBJ1-2, reads DTGVSQNPRHKITKRGQNVTFRCDPISEHNRLYWYRQTLGQGPEFLTYFQNEAQLEKSRLLSDRFSAERPKGSFSTLEIQRTEQGDSAMYLCASSPSLRESYGYTFGSGTRLTVV.

For the CDR3, the DNA is TGCGCCAGCAGCCAAGATTGGACAGGGTCCGCCAAAAACATTCAGTACTTC. Its protein product is CASSQDWTGSAKNIQYF. The chain employs TRBV4-1 and TRBJ2-4; 8 bases are a match to TRBD1. The ends lost 0 bases at V and 1 base at J; junction bases unmatched: 5. Germline lookup yields CDR1 MGHRA and CDR2 YSYEKL. The CDR3 runs 17 residues.

The chain recombines TRBV6-5 with TRBJ1-1; weak D call: TRBD1 (5 bases). The CDR3 runs to 14 residues. V gave up 7 bases and J gave up 13 bases, with 25 bases separating them. Germline V gives CDR1 MNHEY, CDR2 SVGAGI. This chain's CDR3 is CASKLGTTYTIVFF. CDR3 nucleotides: TGTGCCAGCAAGCTCGGGACGACATATACAATCGTTTTCTTT.

V is TRBV10-1 and J is TRBJ2-1; D is possibly TRBD1 (6 bases). This CDR3 has 15 residues. Looked up from germline, CDR1 is WNHNN and CDR2 is SYGVQD (reference sequence). With 2 bases removed from V and 0 bases from J, the gap between germline ends came to 8 bases. The CDR3 coding sequence is TGCGCCAGCAGTGAGGGGGGCCTCTCCTACAATGAGCAGTTCTTC. Translating gives CASSEGGLSYNEQFF.

At least ten counts were recorded for this clone. The chain recombines TRBV4-3 with TRBJ1-4; no firm D call. CDR3 length: 15 amino acids. CDR1 and CDR2 from the germline V gene are LGHNA and YSLEER. The ends were cut back, 0 bases at V and 3 bases at J, with 8 bases in the middle. CDR3 sequence (DNA): TGCGCCAGCAGCCAAGATTCGAGGGCTAATGAAAAACTGTTTTTT. Translating it yields CASSQDSRANEKLFF.

This clone came up a few times. The genes are TRBV28 and TRBJ1-1; D call uncertain. The CDR3 extends over 14 amino acids. Germline V gene data show CDR1 as MDHEN and CDR2 as SYDVKM. Trimming removed 6 bases from V and 6 bases from J, with 17 bases in between. CDR3 amino acids: CASRRQRGLAEAFF. The CDR3, as DNA: TGTGCCAGCAGACGCCAGAGAGGGTTGGCTGAAGCTTTCTTT. Variable domain in full (rest from reference TRBV28 and TRBJ1-1): DVKVTQSSRYLVKRTGEKVFLECVQDMDHENMFWYRQDPGLGLRLIYFSYDVKMKEKGDIPEGYSVSREKKERFSLILESASTNQTSMYLCASRRQRGLAEAFFGQGTRLTVV.

This clone was seen repeatedly, ten times or more. The chain links TRBV5-6 to TRBJ2-5, with TRBD1 identical over 7 bases. The CDR3 runs 13 residues. Germline CDR1 reads SGHDT; CDR2 reads YYEEEE. The trim removed 4 bases at V and 5 bases at J, leaving 5 bases unmatched. The CDR3 region has the DNA TGTGCCAGCAGCATAACAGGGGCCGAGACCCAGTACTTC. Protein product: CASSITGAETQYF. Using reference TRBV5-6 and TRBJ2-5 for the parts outside the CDR3, the full variable domain is DAGVTQSPTHLIKTRGQQVTLRCSPKSGHDTVSWYQQALGQGPQFIFQYYEEEERQRGNFPDRFSGHQFPNYSSELNVNALLLGDSALYLCASSITGAETQYFGPGTRLLVL.

On this clone itself: At one of its ends the junction is not consistent with the germline gene, which may arise from a read error. The chain recombines TRBV7-2 with TRBJ2-5; the D gene is possibly TRBD1 (6 bases). CDR1 is SGHTA and CDR2 is FQGNSA in the germline V gene. CDR3 length equals 15 residues. The CDR3 sequence is CASRGRGQRQETQYF. The CDR3 DNA sequence: TGCGCCAGCCGAGGCAGGGGCCAGAGACAAGAGACCCAGTACTTC.

The chain employs TRBV7-2 and TRBJ1-5; tentatively, D is TRBD1 (5 bases). The CDR3 is 14 amino acids. Germline CDR1 SGHTA, CDR2 FQGNSA. Trimming pared 5 bases from V and 3 bases from J, leaving 11 bases between. CDR3 nucleotides: TGTGCCAGCAGCCTAGACAGATTCAATCAGCCCCAGCATTTT. Its translation is CASSLDRFNQPQHF.

J is TRBJ2-3 and V is TRBV5-6; TRBD2 is a possible D gene (5 bases). Trimming took off 6 bases at V and 4 bases at J, with 12 bases between the two ends. Per the germline V gene, CDR1 is SGHDT and CDR2 is YYEEEE. The CDR3 has 13 amino acids. Here the CDR3 reads CASTFLAADTQYF. The CDR3 DNA reads as TGTGCCAGCACCTTTCTAGCCGCAGATACGCAGTATTTT.

This clone has more than one count but fewer than ten. The DNA of the CDR3 is TGTGCCAGCAGTTTCGCGTGGTTGGCCAAAGGTTGGGATACGCAGTATTTT. This translates into CASSFAWLAKGWDTQYF. This rearrangement joins TRBV28 to TRBJ2-3, with D unclear. V was clipped by 3 bases and J by 6 bases, with 22 bases between them. Germline V gene lookup returns CDR1 MDHEN and CDR2 SYDVKM. The CDR3 spans 17 residues.

V gene TRBV18 combines with J gene TRBJ1-5; D is unresolved. The CDR3 spans 14 residues. The V gene lost 6 bases and the J gene lost 5 bases, with 14 bases spanning the gap. The germline V gene encodes CDR1 KGHSH and CDR2 LQKENI. CDR3: CASSLGLVDQPQHF. The CDR3 DNA sequence: TGTGCCAGCTCCCTGGGATTGGTAGATCAGCCCCAGCATTTT.

This clone was picked up a small number of times. V and J are TRBV28 and TRBJ1-2; D is ambiguous. This CDR3 has 11 amino acids. V was trimmed by 7 bases and J by 7 bases, leaving 10 bases between them. Germline V CDR1 and CDR2: MDHEN, SYDVKM. CDR3 nucleotides: TGTGCCAGCACCACTAAGGGTGGCTACACCTTC. This gives the protein CASTTKGGYTF.